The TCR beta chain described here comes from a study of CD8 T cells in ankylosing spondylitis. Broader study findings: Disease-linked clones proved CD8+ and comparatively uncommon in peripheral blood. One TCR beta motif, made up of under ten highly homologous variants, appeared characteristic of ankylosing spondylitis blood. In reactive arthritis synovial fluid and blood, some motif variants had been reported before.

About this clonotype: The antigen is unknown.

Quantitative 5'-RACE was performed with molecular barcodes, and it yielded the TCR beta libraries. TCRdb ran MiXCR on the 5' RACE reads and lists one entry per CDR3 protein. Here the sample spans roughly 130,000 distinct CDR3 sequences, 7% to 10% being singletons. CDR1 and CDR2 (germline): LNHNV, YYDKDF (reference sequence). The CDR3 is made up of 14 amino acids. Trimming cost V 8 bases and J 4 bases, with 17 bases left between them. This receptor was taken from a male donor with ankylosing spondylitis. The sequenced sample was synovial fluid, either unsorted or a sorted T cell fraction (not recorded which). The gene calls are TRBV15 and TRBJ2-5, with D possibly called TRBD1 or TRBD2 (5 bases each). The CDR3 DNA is TGTGCCACCTGGGACGTCGGCTTTCGAGAGACCCAGTACTTC. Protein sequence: CATWDVGFRETQYF. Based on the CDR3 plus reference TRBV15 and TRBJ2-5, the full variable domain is DAMVIQNPRYQVTQFGKPVTLSCSQTLNHNVMYWYQQKSSQAPKLLFHYYDKDFNNEADTPDNFQSRRPNTSFCFLDIRSPGLGDTAMYLCATWDVGFRETQYFGPGTRLLVL.